These 11 T cell receptor beta chains were all obtained from the same sample, sequenced in a study of shared clonotypes between healthy human individuals. The assay was immunoSEQ multiplex PCR, and TCRdb's table has in-frame clones only and misses some. The table has 2,500,000 or so clones, over 85% seen once; the top ten hold approximately 0.35%. What was sequenced was naive CD4+ T cells from PBMCs. Noted subset: CD45RA+ positively selected. The receptors shown here come from a man in his late teens or twenties in good health. Some clones in this sample may be carry-over from other donors' samples.

The rearrangement uses TRBV5-6 and TRBJ1-1; 8 bases map to TRBD1. Trimming removed 4 bases from V and 3 bases from J; junction bases left unmatched: 8. The CDR3 consists of 15 residues. The germline V gene encodes CDR1 SGHDT and CDR2 YYEEEE. Here the CDR3 reads CASSATGGAYTEAFF. The CDR3 DNA sequence: TGTGCCAGCAGCGCTACAGGGGGTGCGTACACTGAAGCTTTCTTT.

The rearrangement links TRBV6-1 to TRBJ1-5, with a possible D match to TRBD1 (5 bases). V gave up 6 bases and J gave up 5 bases, with 11 bases separating them. This CDR3 is 13 amino acids long. Germline V CDR1 and CDR2: MNHNS, SASEGT. This CDR3 reads CASSPTADQPQHF. The CDR3 DNA reads TGTGCCAGCAGCCCGACAGCAGATCAGCCCCAGCATTTT.

V usage is TRBV14 and J usage is TRBJ2-3, with 9 bases fitting TRBD1. Germline trimming cut 4 bases from V and 2 bases from J; bases unmatched to any gene: 7. There are 16 residues in the CDR3. Per germline, CDR1 SGHDN and CDR2 FVKESK. The CDR3 protein is CASSPLGQGYTDTQYF. The CDR3 DNA reads as TGTGCCAGCAGCCCCCTGGGACAGGGCTACACAGATACGCAGTATTTT.

The chain has TRBV5-1 and TRBJ1-3; unclear D gene. Germline values: CDR1 SGHRS, CDR2 YFSETQ. The CDR3 is made up of 13 amino acids. V lost 4 bases to trimming and J lost 0 bases, with 5 bases between them. CDR3 coding DNA: TGCGCCAGCAGCAAGACCTCTGGAAACACCATATATTTT. Its protein is CASSKTSGNTIYF.

This chain links TRBV30 with TRBJ1-4; D is unresolved. From germline, CDR1 is GTSNPN and CDR2 SVGIG (reference sequence). Trimming cost V 2 bases and J 5 bases, with 9 bases left between them. The CDR3 has 13 residues. The CDR3: CAWSSDRNEKLFF. The CDR3 DNA follows: TGTGCCTGGAGTTCGGACCGGAATGAAAAACTGTTTTTT. Filled out from reference TRBV30 and TRBJ1-4, the complete variable domain reads SQTIHQWPATLVQPVGSPLSLECTVEGTSNPNLYWYRQAAGRGLQLLFYSVGIGQISSEVPQNLSASRPQDRQFILSSKKLLLSDSGFYLCAWSSDRNEKLFFGSGTQLSVL.

This clone was seen only a few times. The identical CDR3 is also encoded by other nucleotide sequences in the sample. The CDR3 nucleotides are TGTGCCAGCAGCTGGACGGGGAACACTGAAGCTTTCTTT. This sequence encodes CASSWTGNTEAFF. The chain is built from TRBV7-9 and TRBJ1-1; D unresolved. CDR1 and CDR2 (germline): SEHNR, FQNEAQ (reference sequence). This CDR3 spans 13 amino acids. Trimming removed 4 bases at V and 1 base at J, with 7 bases between. The variable domain in full, with the rest retrieved from reference TRBV7-9 and TRBJ1-1, is DTGVSQNPRHKITKRGQNVTFRCDPISEHNRLYWYRQTLGQGPEFLTYFQNEAQLEKSRLLSDRFSAERPKGSFSTLEIQRTEQGDSAMYLCASSWTGNTEAFFGQGTRLTVV.

V and J are TRBV5-8 and TRBJ2-7; 8 bases are shared with TRBD1. The CDR3 consists of 17 residues. The germline CDR1 and CDR2 sequences are SGHTS and YDEGEE. The trim removed 0 bases at V and 3 bases at J, leaving 11 bases unmatched. CDR3 sequence: CASSLDLARGRLYEQYF. CDR3 in DNA: TGTGCCAGCAGCTTGGATTTAGCCAGGGGGCGTCTCTACGAGCAGTACTTC.

The chain combines TRBV5-5 with TRBJ2-3; D unresolved. Germline CDR1 reads SGHKS; CDR2 reads YYEKEE (reference sequence). The CDR3 has 13 amino acids. V was shortened by 4 bases and J by 7 bases, with 13 bases between the two germline ends. Here the CDR3 DNA reads TGTGCCAGCAGCCCAGGATTGTTAAATACGCAGTATTTT. The encoded protein is CASSPGLLNTQYF.

The chain employs TRBV28 and TRBJ2-1; D is undetermined. This CDR3 has 14 residues. CDR1 and CDR2 (germline): MDHEN, SYDVKM. Trimming pared 7 bases from V and 6 bases from J, leaving 16 bases between. The CDR3 nucleotides are TGTGCCAGCACCCTTCTTCAGGATCGCAATGAGCAGTTCTTC. Translating gives CASTLLQDRNEQFF.

This rearrangement joins TRBV4-1 to TRBJ1-1, with a tentative D call TRBD1 (6 bases). The CDR3 is made up of 14 amino acids. Per germline, CDR1 MGHRA and CDR2 YSYEKL. The V end was cut by 6 bases, the J end by 11 bases, with 22 bases between. DNA for the CDR3: TGCGCCAGCAGTTTTGCTCGGACAGCCGCACGTGCTTTCTTT. This translates into CASSFARTAARAFF.

V is TRBV7-9 and J is TRBJ1-1; TRBD1 matches at 12 bases. V gave up 4 bases and J gave up 1 base; unmatched junction bases: 10. The CDR3 sequence is 18 residues long. Germline V gene data show CDR1 as SEHNR and CDR2 as FQNEAQ (reference sequence). The CDR3 nucleotides are TGTGCCAGCAGCTCCCTGCGGGACAGGGGGCGAGGGAACACTGAAGCTTTCTTT. Translation gives CASSSLRDRGRGNTEAFF.